Sequencing of this TCR beta chain was carried out in a study of STAT3 mutations in large granular lymphocyte leukemia. Concerning this clone itself: Its antigen remains unidentified.

With 6 bases clipped from V and 7 bases from J, the junction kept 12 bases outside the gene matches. Germline V gene sequence: CDR1 GTSNPN, CDR2 SVGIG (reference sequence). This CDR3 spans 14 amino acids. TCRdb keeps only in-frame clones here, not all; method: immunoSEQ multiplex PCR. Found here are more than 9,500 clones, 75% to 80% of them singletons; the top ten hold roughly 50%. Study-level results: Every T-LGLL patient had at least one immunodominant TCRbeta clonotype.

This receptor was taken from a man aged 60-69 years with T-cell large granular lymphocyte leukemia. Some clones in this sample may be carry-over from other donors' samples. Sequencing input: peripheral blood mononuclear cells. The chain employs TRBV30 and TRBJ2-4; TRBD2 aligns across 7 bases. This CDR3 is CACSPPSGTNIQYF. The CDR3 DNA sequence: TGTGCCTGCTCTCCTCCCAGCGGGACGAACATTCAGTACTTC.